One sample yielded the 6 T cell receptor beta chains listed below, sequenced in a study of PD-1 blockade in mismatch repair-deficient tumors. No antigen has been assigned to these receptors. Profiled with immunoSEQ multiplex PCR; TCRdb holds only in-frame clones, not every one. The table has 14,000 or so clones, 85% to 90% seen once; the top ten hold about 4.6%. The time point here: 10-day in vitro stimulation with candidate neoantigen peptide 6. Sequencing used cells cultured in vitro, obtained from a patient treated with pembrolizumab. The receptor source for this set is an adult with mismatch repair-deficient cancer.

V and J are TRBV5-1 and TRBJ2-1; the D is unclear. CDR1 SGHRS and CDR2 YFSETQ come from the germline V gene. The CDR3 is 14 residues long. V lost 4 bases and J lost 4, with 12 bases in between. The chain's CDR3 is CASSQIGGYNEQFF. CDR3 nucleotide sequence: TGCGCCAGCAGCCAGATCGGCGGTTACAATGAGCAGTTCTTC. The whole variable domain, remainder taken from reference TRBV5-1 and TRBJ2-1, is KAGVTQTPRYLIKTRGQQVTLSCSPISGHRSVSWYQQTPGQGLQFLFEYFSETQRNKGNFPGRFSGRQFSNSRSEMNVSTLELGDSALYLCASSQIGGYNEQFFGPGTRLTVL.

This chain links TRBV7-8 with TRBJ2-7; D is undetermined. Germline loops: CDR1 SGHVS, CDR2 FQNEAQ. Trimming left V 4 bases short and J 1 base short, with 11 bases between. This CDR3 is built from 14 residues. Here the CDR3 reads CASSSPGRSYEQYF. CDR3 DNA: TGTGCCAGCAGCTCCCCTGGGCGATCCTACGAGCAGTACTTC.

V is TRBV29-1 and J is TRBJ2-3, with D uncertain. The germline V and J ends were trimmed by 6 bases and 5 bases, with 12 bases remaining between them. The CDR3 spans 12 residues. Germline V lookup: CDR1 SQVTM, CDR2 ANQGSEA. The CDR3 region has the DNA TGCAGCGTAGGACCATCGGGAGATACGCAGTATTTT. Translating it yields CSVGPSGDTQYF.

The chain recombines TRBV9 with TRBJ2-3; weak D call: TRBD2 (6 bases). This CDR3 is 14 amino acids long. Germline V gene lookup returns CDR1 SGDLS and CDR2 YYNGEE. Trimming removed 3 bases from V and 8 bases from J, with 16 bases in between. CDR3 bases: TGTGCCAGCAGCGCGTTAGGAACTAGCTTTACGCAGTATTTT. Translation: CASSALGTSFTQYF.

The V call is TRBV2, the J call TRBJ2-4, with D possibly TRBD1 on 5 matching bases. Germline lookup yields CDR1 SNHLY and CDR2 FYNNEI. The CDR3 consists of 13 residues. Trimming cost V 2 bases and J 4 bases, with 6 bases left between them. CDR3 in DNA: TGTGCCAGCAGTGAACAGGGAAAAAACATTCAGTACTTC. Its translation is CASSEQGKNIQYF.

This chain connects TRBV6-5 to TRBJ2-5; tentatively, D is TRBD2 (6 bases). Trimming cost V 2 bases and J 5 bases, with 12 bases left between them. Germline-derived CDR1 and CDR2 are MNHEY and SVGAGI. The CDR3 consists of 14 residues. The chain's CDR3 is CASSYGGTGETQYF. The CDR3 DNA reads as TGTGCCAGCAGTTACGGCGGGACTGGTGAGACCCAGTACTTC.